The T cell receptor beta chain under discussion was sequenced for a study of blood T cell repertoires in COVID-19. Overall study: Acute and convalescent COVID-19 specimens originated in the United States, Italy and Spain. PBMCs, B-cell-depleted T cells, or T cells were the source of the cDNA or gDNA that made up the material.

V lost 3 bases, J lost 7 bases, and 5 bases stayed unmatched. The CDR3 sequence is 14 residues long. The germline CDR1 and CDR2 sequences are SGHTA and FQGNSA. Authors' processing steps: Estimation of nucleated cell counts was performed using reference gene primer amplification. The repertoire was sequenced with immunoSEQ multiplex PCR; TCRdb's copy has only in-frame clones and lacks some. That table gives V, J and clone size, and the DNA gave D and trimming. Of 85,000 to 100,000 clones listed, around 79% are singletons. Sequencing was carried out using peripheral blood. The chain is built from TRBV7-2 and TRBJ2-2, with 7 bases aligning to TRBD1. This TCR was sampled from a human donor in a cohort sampled during active COVID-19. CDR3 sequence reads: CASSFTQGIGELFF. CDR3 DNA sequence: TGTGCCAGCAGCTTCACACAGGGGATCGGGGAGCTGTTTTTT.